This TCR beta chain was recovered during a study of CD8 T cells in ankylosing spondylitis. Construction of TCR beta libraries was performed using quantitative 5'-RACE with molecular barcodes. MiXCR, applied by TCRdb to the 5' RACE reads, yields one record per CDR3 protein. The table has around 230,000 distinct CDR3 sequences, around 7.8% seen once. Study observations and caveats: What seemed typical of ankylosing spondylitis blood was a TCR beta motif built from roughly eight highly homologous variants. Reportedly, disease-linked clones are significantly enriched in ankylosing spondylitis patients' matched synovial fluid.

The CDR3 covers 19 residues. As for this clonotype: The antigen is unknown.

The clonotype comes from a male donor with ankylosing spondylitis or in good health (not recorded which). Specimen: blood, either unsorted or a sorted T cell fraction (not recorded which). This chain connects TRBV3-2 to TRBJ2-1; the table gives TRBD2 as D, unverified against the DNA. TRBV3-2 counts as a pseudogene. The CDR3 here is CTSSPRLAGGVTLSNEQFF. The CDR3 bases are TGTACCAGCAGCCCCCGACTAGCGGGGGGGGTAACACTGAGTAATGAGCAGTTCTTC.